Each of the 25 T cell receptor beta chains below was sequenced from the same sample in a study of T cells in tumors after PD-1 blockade. Profiled with immunoSEQ multiplex PCR; TCRdb holds only in-frame clones, not every one. The table includes approximately 34,000 clones, 73% detected once. Sequencing was performed on PBMCs, taken after anti-PD-1 treatment. All receptors derive from a human donor with basal cell carcinoma.

The chain couples TRBV14 to TRBJ2-2, with D possibly called TRBD1 or TRBD2 (5 bases each). The CDR3 consists of 14 residues. Trimming shortened V by 3 bases and J by 4 bases, and 9 bases separated the two germline ends. Germline CDR1 SGHDN, CDR2 FVKESK. CDR3 amino acids: CASSQGVRTGELFF. The CDR3 DNA reads TGTGCCAGCAGCCAGGGGGTTCGCACCGGGGAGCTGTTTTTT.

The chain carries TRBV18 and TRBJ2-1; TRBD1 or TRBD2 may be the D gene (5 bases each). This CDR3 is 18 amino acids long. V gave up 3 bases and J gave up 4 bases, with 22 bases separating them. Germline values: CDR1 KGHSH, CDR2 LQKENI. CDR3 nucleotide sequence: TGTGCCAGCTCACCCCCCCCTTCGAGGACTGGGGGTTACAATGAGCAGTTCTTC. It translates to CASSPPPSRTGGYNEQFF.

The rearrangement joins TRBV9 to TRBJ2-4; TRBD1 matches at 8 bases. CDR1 is SGDLS and CDR2 is YYNGEE in the germline V gene. V gave up 2 bases and J gave up 4 bases; unmatched junction bases: 14. The CDR3 sequence is 18 residues long. The DNA for the CDR3 is TGTGCCAGCAGCGTTGAGCCCAGGGGGCTATTTAAGAAAAACATTCAGTACTTC. Translated, it gives CASSVEPRGLFKKNIQYF.

This rearrangement joins TRBV3-1 (or the pseudogene TRBV3-2) to TRBJ2-1; 9 nucleotides align to TRBD1. Looked up from germline, CDR1 is LGHDT and CDR2 is YNNKEL (reference sequence). This CDR3 region has 15 residues. The V segment lost 4 bases and the J segment 9 bases; nucleotides outside the gene matches: 10. CDR3 region: CASSPPRQGGVEQFF. The CDR3 coding sequence is TGTGCCAGCAGCCCGCCTAGACAGGGGGGGGTTGAGCAGTTCTTC.

V is TRBV24-1 and J is TRBJ1-1; D is undetermined. This CDR3 comprises 12 residues. Germline CDR1 and CDR2: KGHDR and SFDVKD. Trimming removed 6 bases from V and 2 bases from J, with 6 bases in between. The CDR3 region is CATSSRNTEAFF. Written as DNA, the CDR3 is TGTGCCACCAGTTCCAGAAACACTGAAGCTTTCTTT.

In this sample, this clone turned up once. Other DNA sequences in the same sample also yield this CDR3. The V and J genes are TRBV2 and TRBJ2-5; perhaps TRBD1 as D (6 bases). Looked up from germline, CDR1 is SNHLY and CDR2 is FYNNEI. This CDR3 has 11 amino acids. Trimming left V 7 bases short and J 3 bases short, with 6 bases between. The chain's CDR3 is CASKGEETQYF. CDR3 in DNA: TGTGCCAGCAAGGGGGAAGAGACCCAGTACTTC.

V and J are TRBV3-1 (or the pseudogene TRBV3-2) and TRBJ1-2; D uncertain. Per germline, CDR1 LGHDT and CDR2 YNNKEL (reference sequence). V was trimmed by 0 bases and J by 2 bases, leaving 4 bases between them. The CDR3 length is 13 residues. CDR3 nucleotide sequence: TGTGCCAGCAGCCAAGAGTTAAACTATGGCTACACCTTC. Translation: CASSQELNYGYTF.

The chain has TRBV7-2 and TRBJ2-7; D might be TRBD2 (6 bases). The CDR3 runs 16 residues. The germline gives CDR1 SGHTA, CDR2 FQGNSA. V lost 0 bases, J lost 5 bases, and 17 bases lay in between. CDR3 DNA: TGTGCCAGCAGCTTAGCGAGGGCAGGGAGGAGCCACGAGCAGTACTTC. This sequence encodes CASSLARAGRSHEQYF.

This clone was picked up one time. V and J are TRBV14 and TRBJ2-3; 12 nucleotides agree with TRBD2. The CDR3 consists of 19 residues. Germline loops: CDR1 SGHDN, CDR2 FVKESK. J lost 5 bases, V lost 0 bases, and 12 bases had no gene match. The CDR3 spells CASSQDPPLAGGPGDTQYF. The CDR3 DNA follows: TGTGCCAGCAGCCAAGATCCCCCCCTAGCGGGGGGGCCGGGAGATACGCAGTATTTT.

The chain carries TRBV6-1 and TRBJ2-1; either TRBD1 or TRBD2 may supply D (6 bases each). This CDR3 contains 15 residues. Germline V gene lookup returns CDR1 MNHNS and CDR2 SASEGT. The V end was cut by 2 bases, the J end by 3 bases, with 11 bases between. The CDR3 is CASSETRGVYNEQFF. CDR3 in DNA: TGTGCCAGCAGTGAAACGAGGGGGGTCTACAATGAGCAGTTCTTC.

The V gene is TRBV21-1, the J gene TRBJ2-1. TRBV21-1 has pseudogene status. CDR3 length: 17 residues. The DNA for the CDR3 is TGTGCCAGCAGCAACTCGCCCGTGGTAGGGCCCCCCAATGAGCAGTTCTTC. It specifies CASSNSPVVGPPNEQFF.

The chain employs TRBV6-5 and TRBJ2-7; D possibly corresponds to TRBD1 (5 bases). The germline CDR1 and CDR2 sequences are MNHEY and SVGAGI. V was pared by 0 bases and J by 1 base, with 10 bases between. There are 15 residues in the CDR3. Written as DNA, the CDR3 is TGTGCCAGCAGTTACTCGTTTGCAGGGTCCTACGAGCAGTACTTC. This gives the protein CASSYSFAGSYEQYF.

This sequence joins TRBV7-2 and TRBJ2-3, with D perhaps matching TRBD1 or TRBD2 (5 bases each). CDR1 and CDR2 from the germline V gene are SGHTA and FQGNSA. The CDR3 is 15 amino acids. Trimming cost V 4 bases and J 0 bases, with 11 bases left between them. The CDR3 coding sequence is TGTGCCAGCAGCTCAAGGGGCGGGAGCACAGATACGCAGTATTTT. Protein: CASSSRGGSTDTQYF. The full variable domain, in which reference TRBV7-2 and TRBJ2-3 provide the parts outside the CDR3, is GAGVSQSPSNKVTEKGKDVELRCDPISGHTALYWYRQSLGQGLEFLIYFQGNSAPDKSGLPSDRFSAERTGGSVSTLTIQRTQQEDSAVYLCASSSRGGSTDTQYFGPGTRLTVL.

The chain combines TRBV3-1 (or the pseudogene TRBV3-2) with TRBJ1-3; perhaps TRBD1 as D (6 bases). Germline assignment: CDR1 LGHDT and CDR2 YNNKEL (reference sequence). The CDR3 loop spans 14 amino acids. The germline V and J ends were trimmed by 4 bases and 0 bases, with 7 bases remaining between them. The CDR3 bases are TGTGCCAGCAGCCTAGGGGGCTCTGGAAACACCATATATTTT. Translating it yields CASSLGGSGNTIYF.

The chain has TRBV6-5 and TRBJ1-2; 7 nucleotides match TRBD1. This CDR3 region has 11 residues. Trimming cost V 11 bases and J 6 bases; bases outside gene matches: 6. The germline V gene encodes CDR1 MNHEY and CDR2 SVGAGI. The CDR3 coding sequence is TGTGCCTGTGGACAGGCGAATGGCTACACCTTC. Translating gives CACGQANGYTF.

This chain connects TRBV9 to TRBJ1-5; D gene unclear. Deletions cut 0 bases from V and 0 bases from J, with 4 bases between. Germline V gene data show CDR1 as SGDLS and CDR2 as YYNGEE. The length of the CDR3 is 14 residues. DNA of the CDR3: TGTGCCAGCAGCGTAGGCAGTAGCAATCAGCCCCAGCATTTT. This encodes CASSVGSSNQPQHF.

This chain joins TRBV5-1 and TRBJ2-7, with D perhaps matching TRBD1 (6 bases). The germline V gene encodes CDR1 SGHRS and CDR2 YFSETQ. The CDR3 runs 16 residues. Trimming left V 4 bases short and J 0 bases short, with 17 bases between. This CDR3 is CASSPRVDRSSYEQYF. The DNA of the CDR3 is TGCGCCAGCAGCCCAAGGGTAGACAGGAGCTCCTACGAGCAGTACTTC.

The chain is built from TRBV11-3 and TRBJ1-3; D is unclear. The V gene lost 1 base and the J gene lost 0 bases, with 13 bases spanning the gap. CDR1 is SGHNT and CDR2 is YENEEA in the germline V gene. CDR3 length: 17 amino acids. The chain's CDR3 is CASSLGRLGRSGNTIYF. For the CDR3, the DNA is TGTGCCAGCAGCTTAGGGCGCTTGGGCCGCTCTGGAAACACCATATATTTT.

This chain joins TRBV13 and TRBJ1-1, with 8 positions matching TRBD1. Trimming removed 5 bases from V and 5 bases from J; junction bases left unmatched: 10. The V gene's germline CDR1 is PRHDT and CDR2 FYEKMQ (reference sequence). CDR3 length: 15 amino acids. CDR3 coding DNA: TGTGCCAGCAGCGGGGATGGACAGGGAGGGACTGAAGCTTTCTTT. Translation gives CASSGDGQGGTEAFF.

The chain couples TRBV9 to TRBJ2-7, with D possibly being TRBD1 (5 bases). This CDR3 is 11 amino acids long. Germline CDR1 and CDR2: SGDLS and YYNGEE. V was clipped by 4 bases and J by 4 bases, with 6 bases between them. The CDR3 bases are TGTGCCAGCAGCAAGGGGTACGAGCAGTACTTC. The encoded protein is CASSKGYEQYF.

This sequence joins TRBV12-2 and TRBJ2-1; TRBD2 is the table's D call and was not checked against the DNA. TRBV12-2 represents a pseudogene. The CDR3 is 16 amino acids. The chain's CDR3 is CASRRDSTFEDNEQFF. DNA of the CDR3: TGTGCAAGTCGCCGGGACTCTACGTTTGAGGACAATGAGCAGTTCTTC.

The chain links TRBV5-1 to TRBJ2-3; 12 bases map to TRBD2. The CDR3 totals 16 residues. The V gene end was trimmed by 2 bases and the J gene end by 0 bases; junction bases not matched to a gene: 1. Germline V gives CDR1 SGHRS, CDR2 YFSETQ. Here the CDR3 reads CASSFGTSGSTDTQYF. In DNA form, the CDR3 reads TGCGCCAGCAGCTTTGGGACTAGCGGGAGCACAGATACGCAGTATTTT.

This clone was counted at least ten times. The V gene is TRBV2, the J gene TRBJ2-1; D unresolved. This CDR3 comprises 11 residues. Germline V gene data show CDR1 as SNHLY and CDR2 as FYNNEI. The V and J ends lost 8 bases and 6 bases respectively, with 8 bases between them. CDR3 nucleotides: TGTGCCAGCTTGACAACCAATGAGCAGTTCTTC. The encoded protein is CASLTTNEQFF.

Only a few counts were recorded for this clone. This chain joins TRBV12-5 and TRBJ2-7; D gene uncertain. Trimming removed 6 bases from V and 2 bases from J, with 2 bases in between. CDR3 size: 10 residues. Germline lookup yields CDR1 LGHNT and CDR2 FRNRAP. The CDR3 region has the DNA TGTGCTAGTGGAGCCTACGAGCAGTACTTC. Protein sequence: CASGAYEQYF.

V and J are TRBV18 and TRBJ2-3, with 8 bases matching TRBD1. CDR1 and CDR2 (germline): KGHSH, LQKENI. The CDR3 length is 13 residues. V lost 5 bases, J lost 3 bases, and 1 base stayed unmatched. CDR3 amino acids: CASSRDRTDTQYF. In nucleotides, the CDR3 is TGTGCCAGCTCAAGGGACAGGACAGATACGCAGTATTTT.